This T cell receptor (beta chain) was retrieved from a study of cytomegalovirus exposure and HLA in healthy donors. This CDR3 has 15 residues. V trimming: 7 bases; J trimming: 2 bases; junction bases outside the gene matches: 9. Looked up from germline, CDR1 is SEHNR and CDR2 is FQNEAQ (reference sequence). Separation from the roughly 600-subject first cohort characterized the roughly 110-subject validation cohort, to which the donors belonged. The method was immunoSEQ multiplex PCR; TCRdb's version includes in-frame clones alone and lacks a portion of them. Altogether about 57,000 clones are present, 89% being singletons, with the ten largest covering roughly 1.2%.

The sample taken for sequencing was PBMCs. The clonotype comes from a woman under 30 in good health and CMV-seronegative. This sequence joins TRBV7-9 and TRBJ2-3; 7 nucleotides agree with TRBD1. Written as DNA, the CDR3 is TGTGCCAGCAACGACTACAGGGGATACACAGATACGCAGTATTTT. Amino acids: CASNDYRGYTDTQYF.